This T cell receptor (beta chain) was sequenced during a study of control samples from healthy donors and cancer patients (dated by TCRdb to the early 2020s). Of note for this clone: It has no known antigen specificity. No much larger clone exists at a distance of one base, and base qualities are not known.

For CDR1 and CDR2, the germline V gene (reference sequence) lists GTSNPN and SVGIG. Trimming takes 4 bases off V and 3 bases off J; junction bases not matched to a gene: 4. From the cysteine up to the phenylalanine, the CDR3 has a length of 14 residues. Only the CDR3 DNA stays, 42 bases, in frame from base 1. Library preparation was by the immunoSEQ multiplex PCR assay. In TCRdb, the immuneACCESS table is reduced to in-frame sequences with V and J assigned. These tables do not hold every clone; where another copy was compared, an unresolved V gene accounts for under half, and the others remain unexplained. For this sample there are under 80,000 clones; about 94% appear just once. Under 3.5% of the sample is held by the ten biggest clonotypes.

This sequence uses TRBV30 and TRBJ2-3, with TRBD2 matching 10 junction bases. The sample was blood. The TCR sequence derives from a woman in her twenties or thirties in good health. The encoded CDR3 is CAWKKRGGTDTQYF. In nucleotides, the sequence is TGTGCCTGGAAAAAGCGGGGGGGAACAGATACGCAGTATTTT.